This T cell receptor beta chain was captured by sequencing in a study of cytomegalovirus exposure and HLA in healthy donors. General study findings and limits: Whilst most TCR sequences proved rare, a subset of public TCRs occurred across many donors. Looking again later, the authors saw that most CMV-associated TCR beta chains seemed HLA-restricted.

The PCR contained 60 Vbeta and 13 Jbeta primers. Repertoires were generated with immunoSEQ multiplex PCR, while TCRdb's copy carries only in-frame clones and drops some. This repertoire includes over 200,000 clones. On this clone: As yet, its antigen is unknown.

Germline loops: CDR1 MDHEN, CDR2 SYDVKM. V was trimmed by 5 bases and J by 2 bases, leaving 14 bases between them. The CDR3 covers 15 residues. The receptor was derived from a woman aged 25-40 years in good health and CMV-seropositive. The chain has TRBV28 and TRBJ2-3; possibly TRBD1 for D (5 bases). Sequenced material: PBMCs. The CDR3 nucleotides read TGTGCCAGCAGTCCGTACAGGTCTTCCACAGATACGCAGTATTTT. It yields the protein CASSPYRSSTDTQYF.